This T cell receptor beta chain comes out of a study of metastatic and nonmetastatic thyroid tumors. Study summary: For malignant and benign thyroid patients, tumor or nodule tissue and blood were the sources whose repertoires were compared. Overall study results and limits: For both blood and tumor, malignant thyroid tumors reportedly showed significantly higher TCR beta diversity than benign nodules did.

Source study methods: It was from CDR3 differences across clinicopathological groups that a distant-metastasis classifier for papillary thyroid cancer was built. TCRdb re-clonotyped the PCR reads via MiXCR. The V and J calls shown here were made by TCRdb, not taken from the authors' results. The sample has roughly 40,000 clones; roughly an eighth are singletons. The CDR3 loop spans 13 amino acids. The germline V gene has CDR1 LGHNA and CDR2 YSLEER. V dropped 2 bases and J dropped 6 bases, with 11 bases sitting between them. This clone has ten or more counts. As yet, its antigen is unknown. There were no patients who had received any treatment before thyroid surgery.

This clonotype originated in a male donor with papillary thyroid cancer or a benign thyroid nodule (not recorded which). Some clones in this sample may be carry-over from other donors' samples. The sequenced material came from blood. The chain couples TRBV4-3 to TRBJ2-7; D gene unclear. The CDR3 coding sequence is TGCGCCAGCAGCCAATTACCAGGCTCCGAGCAGTACTTC. Its translation is CASSQLPGSEQYF.